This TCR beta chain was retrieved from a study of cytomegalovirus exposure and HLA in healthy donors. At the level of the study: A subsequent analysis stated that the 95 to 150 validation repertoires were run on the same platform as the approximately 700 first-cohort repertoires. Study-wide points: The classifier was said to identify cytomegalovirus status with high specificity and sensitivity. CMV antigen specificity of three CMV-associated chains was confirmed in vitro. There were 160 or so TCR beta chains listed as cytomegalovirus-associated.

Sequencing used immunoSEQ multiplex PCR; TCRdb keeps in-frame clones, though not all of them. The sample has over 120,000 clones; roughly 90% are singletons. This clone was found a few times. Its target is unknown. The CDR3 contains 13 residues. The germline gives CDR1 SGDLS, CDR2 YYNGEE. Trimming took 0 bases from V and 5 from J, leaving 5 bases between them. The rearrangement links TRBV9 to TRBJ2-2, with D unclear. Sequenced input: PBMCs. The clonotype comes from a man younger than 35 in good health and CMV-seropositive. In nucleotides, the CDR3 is TGTGCCAGCAGCGTAGTGGAGACCGGGGAGCTGTTTTTT. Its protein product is CASSVVETGELFF.